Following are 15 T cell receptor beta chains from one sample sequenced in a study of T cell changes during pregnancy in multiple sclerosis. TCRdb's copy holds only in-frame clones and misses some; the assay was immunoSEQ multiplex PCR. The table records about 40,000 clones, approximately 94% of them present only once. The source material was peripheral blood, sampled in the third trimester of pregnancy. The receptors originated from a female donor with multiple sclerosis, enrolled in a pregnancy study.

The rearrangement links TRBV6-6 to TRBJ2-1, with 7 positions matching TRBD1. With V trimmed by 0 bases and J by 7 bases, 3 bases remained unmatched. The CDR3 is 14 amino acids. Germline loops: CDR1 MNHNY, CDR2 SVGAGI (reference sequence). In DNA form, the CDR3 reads TGTGCCAGCAGTTACTCGGACAGGAGGAATGAGCAGTTCTTC. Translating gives CASSYSDRRNEQFF.

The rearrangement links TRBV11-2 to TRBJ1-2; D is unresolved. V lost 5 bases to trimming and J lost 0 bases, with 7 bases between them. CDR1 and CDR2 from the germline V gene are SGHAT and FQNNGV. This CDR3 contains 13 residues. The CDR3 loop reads CASSASPNYGYTF. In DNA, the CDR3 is TGTGCCAGCAGCGCGAGTCCTAACTATGGCTACACCTTC.

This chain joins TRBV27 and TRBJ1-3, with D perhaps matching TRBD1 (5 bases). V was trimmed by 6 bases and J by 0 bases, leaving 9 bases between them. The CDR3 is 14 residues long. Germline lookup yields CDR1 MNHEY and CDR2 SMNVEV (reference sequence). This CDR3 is CASRDTYSGNTIYF. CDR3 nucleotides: TGTGCCAGCAGGGACACCTACTCTGGAAACACCATATATTTT.

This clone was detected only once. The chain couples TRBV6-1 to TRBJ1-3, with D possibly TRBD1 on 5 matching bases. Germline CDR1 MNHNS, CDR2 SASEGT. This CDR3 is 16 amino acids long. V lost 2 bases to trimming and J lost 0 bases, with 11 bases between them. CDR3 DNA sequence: TGTGCCAGCAGTGAATTGGGGCGCGTCTCTGGAAACACCATATATTTT. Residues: CASSELGRVSGNTIYF.

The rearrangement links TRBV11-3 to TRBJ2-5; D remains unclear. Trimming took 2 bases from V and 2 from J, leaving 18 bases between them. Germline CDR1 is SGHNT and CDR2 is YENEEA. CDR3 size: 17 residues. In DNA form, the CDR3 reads TGTGCCAGCAGCTTAACCTACCAAGATAAACTTCAAGAGACCCAGTACTTC. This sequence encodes CASSLTYQDKLQETQYF.

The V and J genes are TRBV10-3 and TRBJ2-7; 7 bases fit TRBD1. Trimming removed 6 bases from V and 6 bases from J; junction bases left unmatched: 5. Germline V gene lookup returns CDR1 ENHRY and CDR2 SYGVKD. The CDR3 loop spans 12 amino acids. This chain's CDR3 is CAIRERDSEQYF. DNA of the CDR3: TGTGCCATCAGAGAGAGGGACAGCGAGCAGTACTTC.

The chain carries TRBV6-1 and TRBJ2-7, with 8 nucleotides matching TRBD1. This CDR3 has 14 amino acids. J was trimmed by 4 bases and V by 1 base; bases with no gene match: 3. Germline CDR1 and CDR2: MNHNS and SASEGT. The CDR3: CASSEGTGFYEQYF. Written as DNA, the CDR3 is TGTGCCAGCAGTGAAGGGACAGGGTTTTACGAGCAGTACTTC.

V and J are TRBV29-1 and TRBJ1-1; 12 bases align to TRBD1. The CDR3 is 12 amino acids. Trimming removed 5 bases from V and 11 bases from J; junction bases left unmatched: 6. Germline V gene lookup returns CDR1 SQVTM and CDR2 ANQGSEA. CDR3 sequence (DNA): TGCAGCGTTTCCGGGACAGGGGGCCTCGCTTTCTTT. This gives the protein CSVSGTGGLAFF. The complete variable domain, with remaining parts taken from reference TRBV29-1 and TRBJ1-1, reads SAVISQKPSRDICQRGTSLTIQCQVDSQVTMMFWYRQQPGQSLTLIATANQGSEATYESGFVIDKFPISRPNLTFSTLTVSNMSPEDSSIYLCSVSGTGGLAFFGQGTRLTVV.

DNA of the CDR3: TGCGCCAGCAGCTTAAGCGGGAACACCTACGAGCAGTACTTC. Translated: CASSLSGNTYEQYF. The rearrangement uses TRBV5-1 and TRBJ2-7, with 7 bases aligning to TRBD2. The germline V gene has CDR1 SGHRS and CDR2 YFSETQ. V was pared by 2 bases and J by 2 bases, with 4 bases of the junction left unmatched. The CDR3 is 14 residues long. The full variable domain, rest sourced from reference TRBV5-1 and TRBJ2-7, is KAGVTQTPRYLIKTRGQQVTLSCSPISGHRSVSWYQQTPGQGLQFLFEYFSETQRNKGNFPGRFSGRQFSNSRSEMNVSTLELGDSALYLCASSLSGNTYEQYFGPGTRLTVT.

CDR3 bases: TGTGCCAGCAACGTCCCAGGGGACCCGGGCCACTATGGCTACACCTTC. As protein: CASNVPGDPGHYGYTF. The rearrangement uses TRBV28 and TRBJ1-2; tentatively, D is TRBD1 (6 bases). The CDR3 runs to 16 residues. V dropped 7 bases and J dropped 3 bases, with 21 bases sitting between them. Germline CDR1 and CDR2: MDHEN and SYDVKM.

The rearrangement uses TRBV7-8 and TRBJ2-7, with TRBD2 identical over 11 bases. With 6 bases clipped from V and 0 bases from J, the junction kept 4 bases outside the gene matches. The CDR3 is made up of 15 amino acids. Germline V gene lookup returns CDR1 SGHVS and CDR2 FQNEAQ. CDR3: CASRPTSGNSYEQYF. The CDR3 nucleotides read TGTGCCAGCAGGCCGACTAGCGGGAACTCCTACGAGCAGTACTTC. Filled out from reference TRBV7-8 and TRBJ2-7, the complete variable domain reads GAGVSQSPRYKVAKRGQDVALRCDPISGHVSLFWYQQALGQGPEFLTYFQNEAQLDKSGLPSDRFFAERPEGSVSTLKIQRTQQEDSAVYLCASRPTSGNSYEQYFGPGTRLTVT.

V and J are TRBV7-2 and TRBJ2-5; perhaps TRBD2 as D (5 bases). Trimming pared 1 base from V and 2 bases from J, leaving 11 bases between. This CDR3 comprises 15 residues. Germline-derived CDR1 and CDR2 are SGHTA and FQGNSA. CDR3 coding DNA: TGTGCCAGCAGCTTAGGATGGGGAGCGCAAGAGACCCAGTACTTC. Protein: CASSLGWGAQETQYF.

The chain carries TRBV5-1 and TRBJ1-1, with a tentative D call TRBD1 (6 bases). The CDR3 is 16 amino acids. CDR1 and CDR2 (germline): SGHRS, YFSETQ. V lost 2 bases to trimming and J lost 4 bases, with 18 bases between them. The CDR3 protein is CASSFSKGEFGTEAFF. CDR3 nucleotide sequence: TGCGCCAGCAGCTTCTCGAAGGGGGAATTTGGCACTGAAGCTTTCTTT.

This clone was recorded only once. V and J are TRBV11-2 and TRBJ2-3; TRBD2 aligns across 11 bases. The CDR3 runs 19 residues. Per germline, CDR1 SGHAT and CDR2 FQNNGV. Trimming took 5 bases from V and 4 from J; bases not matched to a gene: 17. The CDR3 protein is CASSPSPKTSGSRADTQYF. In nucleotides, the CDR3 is TGTGCCAGCAGCCCTAGTCCTAAAACTAGCGGGAGTCGAGCAGATACGCAGTATTTT. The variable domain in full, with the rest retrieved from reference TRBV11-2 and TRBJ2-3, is EAGVAQSPRYKIIEKRQSVAFWCNPISGHATLYWYQQILGQGPKLLIQFQNNGVVDDSQLPKDRFSAERLKGVDSTLKIQPAKLEDSAVYLCASSPSPKTSGSRADTQYFGPGTRLTVL.

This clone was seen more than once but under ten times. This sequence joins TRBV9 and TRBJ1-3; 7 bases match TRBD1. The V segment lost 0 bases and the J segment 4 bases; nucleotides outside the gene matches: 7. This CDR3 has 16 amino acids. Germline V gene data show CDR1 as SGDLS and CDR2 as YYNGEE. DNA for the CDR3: TGTGCCAGCAGCGTAGTGGGACAGAGCCTCGGAAACACCATATATTTT. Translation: CASSVVGQSLGNTIYF.